This TCR beta chain was sequenced in a study of PD-L1 blockade in urothelial cancer. The wider study: In about 2014 therapy began: atezolizumab 1,200 mg intravenously every 3 weeks. At 3 weeks (second dose) and 6 weeks after starting treatment, blood was analyzed.

V trimming: 5 bases; J trimming: 6 bases; junction bases outside the gene matches: 13. Germline lookup yields CDR1 SGHTA and CDR2 FQGNSA. The CDR3 totals 16 residues. Sequencing was performed with immunoSEQ multiplex PCR; in TCRdb, only in-frame clones are kept and a portion is missing. The sample has about 50,000 clones, roughly four fifths seen once. The sample's time point: pretreatment peripheral blood. The sequence was collected from a man between 65 and 85 years old with urothelial cancer. The chain has TRBV7-2 and TRBJ1-5; 7 bases map to TRBD1. The sample here was PBMCs, taken around atezolizumab (anti-PD-L1) treatment. CDR3 nucleotide sequence: TGTGCCAGCAGCCAAGAGACAGGGAATTTCGCTCAGCCCCAGCATTTT. Protein: CASSQETGNFAQPQHF.